The 30 T cell receptor beta chains below were found in one sample sequenced in a study of blood T cell repertoires in COVID-19. Sequencing used immunoSEQ multiplex PCR; TCRdb keeps in-frame clones, though not all of them. The sample has some 200,000 clones, around 89% seen once; the top ten hold under 3%. The source material was PBMCs or T cells enriched from blood (not recorded which). These receptors were taken from a woman in her twenties or thirties who had recovered from COVID-19.

The chain combines TRBV25-1 with TRBJ2-7; TRBD1 is a possible D gene (6 bases). Per germline, CDR1 MGHDK and CDR2 SYGVNS. Trimming removed 2 bases from V and 2 bases from J, with 16 bases in between. The CDR3 runs to 16 residues. The CDR3 nucleotides are TGTGCCAGCAGTGAACAAAGTAACAGGGTTCCCTACGAGCAGTACTTC. Its protein product is CASSEQSNRVPYEQYF.

This clone has a single count. The chain carries TRBV5-8 and TRBJ2-7; 7 bases agree with TRBD1. Germline V gene sequence: CDR1 SGHTS, CDR2 YDEGEE. The V gene end was trimmed by 3 bases and the J gene end by 2 bases; junction bases not matched to a gene: 8. This CDR3 region has 15 residues. The CDR3 sequence is CASSSRQGKTYEQYF. The CDR3 DNA sequence: TGTGCCAGCAGCTCTCGACAGGGCAAGACCTACGAGCAGTACTTC. The full variable domain, rest sourced from reference TRBV5-8 and TRBJ2-7, is EAGVTQSPTHLIKTRGQQATLRCSPISGHTSVYWYQQALGLGLQFLLWYDEGEERNRGNFPPRFSGRQFPNYSSELNVNALELEDSALYLCASSSRQGKTYEQYFGPGTRLTVT.

The rearrangement links TRBV7-6 to TRBJ2-1, with 12 bases that match TRBD2. The germline CDR1 and CDR2 sequences are SGHVS and FNYEAQ. V shed 0 bases, J shed 5 bases, and the junction held 8 bases outside the gene matches. The CDR3 runs to 18 residues. The DNA for the CDR3 is TGTGCCAGCAGCTTAGCTTCACTAGCGGGGGGCCGGAACAATGAGCAGTTCTTC. This translates into CASSLASLAGGRNNEQFF.

The J gene is TRBJ1-6, the V gene TRBV4-3; 11 nucleotides match TRBD1. Germline CDR1 LGHNA, CDR2 YSLEER. This CDR3 spans 17 amino acids. The V gene end was trimmed by 4 bases and the J gene end by 0 bases; junction bases not matched to a gene: 2. As DNA, the CDR3 is TGCGCCAGCAGCCGCGGGACAGGGGGCTCCTATAATTCACCCCTCCACTTT. It yields the protein CASSRGTGGSYNSPLHF.

This chain joins TRBV6-1 and TRBJ2-7, with D perhaps TRBD2 (5 bases). This CDR3 is 15 amino acids long. V was shortened by 2 bases and J by 0 bases, with 11 bases between the two germline ends. The germline CDR1 and CDR2 sequences are MNHNS and SASEGT. CDR3 in DNA: TGTGCCAGCAGTGAATCAGGTACTAGCTCCTACGAGCAGTACTTC. Encoded protein: CASSESGTSSYEQYF.

V gene TRBV6-2 or TRBV6-3 combines with J gene TRBJ1-4; D might be TRBD1 (6 bases). V lost 1 base and J lost 4, with 10 bases in between. CDR1 is MNHEY and CDR2 is SVGEGT in the germline V gene. This CDR3 is built from 15 residues. The CDR3 spells CASSYLGQFNEKLFF. The CDR3 coding sequence is TGTGCCAGCAGTTACTTAGGACAGTTTAATGAAAAACTGTTTTTT.

The CDR3 sequence: CASSKEVDSHDTGNTIYF. DNA of the CDR3: TGTGCCAGCAGCAAAGAGGTGGACAGCCACGATACTGGAAACACCATATATTTT. V usage is TRBV21-1 and J usage is TRBJ1-3; no check of the table's D call, TRBD1, against the DNA was made. TRBV21-1 is marked as a pseudogene. The CDR3 contains 18 residues.

The chain couples TRBV19 to TRBJ1-1; the D is unclear. Germline CDR1 LNHDA, CDR2 SQIVND (reference sequence). With 2 bases removed from V and 1 base from J, the gap between germline ends came to 11 bases. The CDR3 extends over 15 amino acids. Written as DNA, the CDR3 is TGTGCCAGTAGTATATCGACGGGAGAGAACACTGAAGCTTTCTTT. It translates to CASSISTGENTEAFF. Full variable domain (remainder filled in from reference TRBV19 and TRBJ1-1): DGGITQSPKYLFRKEGQNVTLSCEQNLNHDAMYWYRQDPGQGLRLIYYSQIVNDFQKGDIAEGYSVSREKKESFPLTVTSAQKNPTAFYLCASSISTGENTEAFFGQGTRLTVV.

DNA for the CDR3: TGTGCCAGCAGCTTAGGAGGTTCTGGATCACCCCTCCACTTT. This translates into CASSLGGSGSPLHF. The chain carries TRBV7-2 and TRBJ1-6; D remains ambiguous. This CDR3 spans 14 amino acids. CDR1 is SGHTA and CDR2 is FQGNSA in the germline V gene. V lost 1 base and J lost 10, with 11 bases in between.

The chain recombines TRBV9 with TRBJ2-1; 7 positions agree with TRBD1. This CDR3 has 14 amino acids. Unmatched junction bases numbered 1, after V lost 0 bases and J lost 4 bases. CDR1 and CDR2 from the germline V gene are SGDLS and YYNGEE. The CDR3 nucleotides read TGTGCCAGCAGCGTAGGGGGACAGTACAATGAGCAGTTCTTC. Translation gives CASSVGGQYNEQFF.

The rearrangement links TRBV7-9 to TRBJ1-4; tentative D call: TRBD1 (6 bases). The CDR3 is 15 amino acids. The V gene's germline CDR1 is SEHNR and CDR2 FQNEAQ (reference sequence). Trimming left V 4 bases short and J 5 bases short, with 14 bases between. CDR3 in amino acids: CASSYPTGSNEKLFF. CDR3 nucleotides: TGTGCCAGCAGCTACCCCACAGGGTCGAATGAAAAACTGTTTTTT. The whole variable domain, filled in from reference TRBV7-9 and TRBJ1-4, reads DTGVSQNPRHKITKRGQNVTFRCDPISEHNRLYWYRQTLGQGPEFLTYFQNEAQLEKSRLLSDRFSAERPKGSFSTLEIQRTEQGDSAMYLCASSYPTGSNEKLFFGSGTQLSVL.

The chain couples TRBV19 to TRBJ2-7; TRBD2 might be the D (5 bases). The V end lost 4 bases, the J end lost 5 bases, and 12 bases lay between the germline ends. Per germline, CDR1 LNHDA and CDR2 SQIVND (reference sequence). The CDR3 totals 13 residues. The CDR3, as DNA: TGTGCCAGTAGTACAATCCCGGGGAACGAGCAGTACTTC. Translation: CASSTIPGNEQYF.

The chain joins TRBV19 to TRBJ2-7; D is uncertain. V lost 3 bases, J lost 0 bases, and 6 bases lay in between. Germline CDR1 reads LNHDA; CDR2 reads SQIVND (reference sequence). The CDR3 consists of 13 residues. DNA for the CDR3: TGTGCCAGTAGTATTTTTCTCTCCTACGAGCAGTACTTC. Translation gives CASSIFLSYEQYF.

The rearrangement links TRBV24-1 to TRBJ2-3; 7 bases are shared with TRBD1. V gave up 12 bases and J gave up 4 bases; unmatched junction bases: 15. This CDR3 comprises 15 residues. Germline CDR1 KGHDR, CDR2 SFDVKD. The CDR3 DNA follows: TGTGCCGGATTGAGGGGGCCAATCGACGCAGATACGCAGTATTTT. This gives the protein CAGLRGPIDADTQYF.

This rearrangement joins TRBV7-9 to TRBJ2-7, with D maybe TRBD2 (5 bases). V was trimmed by 0 bases and J by 3 bases, leaving 12 bases between them. CDR3 size: 15 residues. Per the germline V gene, CDR1 is SEHNR and CDR2 is FQNEAQ (reference sequence). The CDR3 DNA reads as TGTGCCAGCAGCTTAGCCCTCACGGGGAACTACGAGCAGTACTTC. It specifies CASSLALTGNYEQYF.

This rearrangement joins TRBV12-3 or TRBV12-4 to TRBJ2-1; D is unresolved. V was pared by 7 bases and J by 4 bases, with 11 bases between. The length of the CDR3 is 13 residues. The CDR3 DNA reads as TGTGCCAGCAAGCTAGAAACATACAATGAGCAGTTCTTC. Amino acids: CASKLETYNEQFF.

This clone was detected a few times. This chain connects TRBV18 to TRBJ2-7, with D perhaps matching TRBD2 (6 bases). The length of the CDR3 is 14 residues. V was shortened by 2 bases and J by 5 bases, with 13 bases between the two germline ends. CDR1 and CDR2 from the germline V gene are KGHSH and LQKENI. In nucleotides, the CDR3 is TGTGCCAGCTCACCAAATGGAGCGGGTGACGAGCAGTACTTC. Translating gives CASSPNGAGDEQYF. Using reference TRBV18 and TRBJ2-7 for the parts outside the CDR3, the full variable domain is NAGVMQNPRHLVRRRGQEARLRCSPMKGHSHVYWYRQLPEEGLKFMVYLQKENIIDESGMPKERFSAEFPKEGPSILRIQQVVRGDSAAYFCASSPNGAGDEQYFGPGTRLTVT.

This sequence joins TRBV19 and TRBJ1-5; 9 bases agree with TRBD1. This CDR3 comprises 16 residues. The V gene end was trimmed by 6 bases and the J gene end by 5 bases; junction bases not matched to a gene: 11. CDR1 and CDR2 from the germline V gene are LNHDA and SQIVND (reference sequence). CDR3 loop: CASSRWVGQGDQPQHF. DNA of the CDR3: TGTGCCAGTAGCCGGTGGGTGGGACAGGGCGATCAGCCCCAGCATTTT.

The V gene is TRBV3-1 (or the pseudogene TRBV3-2), the J gene TRBJ1-2; no clear D gene. Trimming pared 5 bases from V and 5 bases from J, leaving 12 bases between. The length of the CDR3 is 13 residues. Germline V CDR1 and CDR2: LGHDT, YNNKEL (reference sequence). The CDR3 is CASSSAGLYGYTF. The CDR3 coding sequence is TGTGCCAGCAGCTCGGCTGGGCTTTATGGCTACACCTTC.

The CDR3: CASSPRTGGTDTQYF. CDR3 nucleotide sequence: TGTGCCAGCTCACCACGGACAGGGGGCACAGATACGCAGTATTTT. The J gene is TRBJ2-3, the V gene TRBV18, with 9 nucleotides matching TRBD1. The CDR3 covers 15 residues. The V gene's germline CDR1 is KGHSH and CDR2 LQKENI. The junction had 0 bases not matched to a gene; V was cut back by 1 base and J by 1 base.

This clone showed up just a few times. V gene TRBV4-2 combines with J gene TRBJ1-5, with D hard to call. The CDR3 spans 16 residues. V was trimmed by 0 bases and J by 5 bases, leaving 14 bases between them. Germline values: CDR1 LGHNA, CDR2 YNFKEQ. Here the CDR3 reads CASSQDPSGPYQPQHF. In DNA form, the CDR3 reads TGTGCCAGCAGCCAAGATCCATCAGGCCCATATCAGCCCCAGCATTTT.

The rearrangement links TRBV20-1 to TRBJ2-7; D remains ambiguous. This CDR3 has 10 residues. Germline assignment: CDR1 DFQATT and CDR2 SNEGSKA (reference sequence). V shed 6 bases and J shed 7 bases, with 10 bases lying between them. The CDR3 bases are TGCAGTGCCTCGACGGGTGAGCAGTACTTC. Amino acids: CSASTGEQYF.

This clone was picked up one time. The chain couples TRBV4-1 to TRBJ1-2; D is uncertain. The CDR3 covers 15 residues. Germline lookup yields CDR1 MGHRA and CDR2 YSYEKL. V lost 0 bases and J 3 bases, leaving 11 bases between the germline ends. The CDR3 DNA reads TGCGCCAGCAGCCAAGATGAGGCGCCGGACTATGGCTACACCTTC. It encodes CASSQDEAPDYGYTF.

The chain is built from TRBV5-1 and TRBJ1-6; D possibly corresponds to TRBD1 (6 bases). Trimming took off 1 base at V and 6 bases at J, with 11 bases between the two ends. The CDR3 covers 15 residues. Germline assignment: CDR1 SGHRS and CDR2 YFSETQ. The CDR3 protein is CASSLRTGPNSPLHF. The CDR3 DNA is TGCGCCAGCAGCTTGCGTACAGGGCCTAATTCACCCCTCCACTTT. Combining the CDR3 with reference TRBV5-1 and TRBJ1-6 gives the whole variable domain KAGVTQTPRYLIKTRGQQVTLSCSPISGHRSVSWYQQTPGQGLQFLFEYFSETQRNKGNFPGRFSGRQFSNSRSEMNVSTLELGDSALYLCASSLRTGPNSPLHFGNGTRLTVT.

V and J are TRBV5-1 and TRBJ2-7; TRBD2 is a possible D gene (6 bases). The V end lost 0 bases, the J end lost 0 bases, and 10 bases lay between the germline ends. Germline CDR1 SGHRS, CDR2 YFSETQ. The CDR3 has 15 amino acids. CDR3 sequence: CASSLEAGSSYEQYF. CDR3 coding DNA: TGCGCCAGCAGCTTGGAAGCCGGGAGCTCCTACGAGCAGTACTTC.

The chain links TRBV5-1 to TRBJ1-2, with TRBD1 matching over 11 bases. The junction had 12 bases not matched to a gene; V was cut back by 4 bases and J by 7 bases. CDR3 length: 16 amino acids. Germline CDR1 reads SGHRS; CDR2 reads YFSETQ. The CDR3 DNA follows: TGCGCCAGCAGCGTAGGACAGGGGGCGGCGGTCGGTGGCTACACCTTC. This gives the protein CASSVGQGAAVGGYTF. Variable domain in full (rest from reference TRBV5-1 and TRBJ1-2): KAGVTQTPRYLIKTRGQQVTLSCSPISGHRSVSWYQQTPGQGLQFLFEYFSETQRNKGNFPGRFSGRQFSNSRSEMNVSTLELGDSALYLCASSVGQGAAVGGYTFGSGTRLTVV.

The chain combines TRBV7-6 with TRBJ1-1; D is undetermined. Germline values: CDR1 SGHVS, CDR2 FNYEAQ. The CDR3 sequence is 15 residues long. Trimming left V 1 base short and J 0 bases short, with 9 bases between. The CDR3: CASSLEAEMNTEAFF. The CDR3 coding sequence is TGTGCCAGCAGCTTAGAGGCGGAGATGAACACTGAAGCTTTCTTT.

This rearrangement joins TRBV9 to TRBJ1-1; 7 bases agree with TRBD1. Germline V gives CDR1 SGDLS, CDR2 YYNGEE. The CDR3 is 14 residues long. Trimming cost V 4 bases and J 2 bases; bases outside gene matches: 5. CDR3 loop: CASSLQGLNTEAFF. Written as DNA, the CDR3 is TGTGCCAGCAGCTTACAGGGGCTTAACACTGAAGCTTTCTTT.

The V call is TRBV4-1, the J call TRBJ2-5, with TRBD2 matching 10 bases. The V gene end was trimmed by 0 bases and the J gene end by 2 bases; junction bases not matched to a gene: 0. Germline V CDR1 and CDR2: MGHRA, YSYEKL. This CDR3 comprises 15 residues. Written as DNA, the CDR3 is TGCGCCAGCAGCCAAGAGACTAGCGGGCAAGAGACCCAGTACTTC. It yields the protein CASSQETSGQETQYF.

This clone was found a few times. The V call is TRBV7-9, the J call TRBJ2-1; 8 bases map to TRBD2. In germline, CDR1 is SEHNR, CDR2 FQNEAQ (reference sequence). The CDR3 totals 16 residues. Unmatched junction bases numbered 11, after V lost 6 bases and J lost 4 bases. The CDR3 sequence: CASRPDGRGAYNEQFF. DNA for the CDR3: TGTGCCAGCAGACCAGACGGGCGGGGGGCTTACAATGAGCAGTTCTTC. Full variable domain (remainder filled in from reference TRBV7-9 and TRBJ2-1): DTGVSQNPRHKITKRGQNVTFRCDPISEHNRLYWYRQTLGQGPEFLTYFQNEAQLEKSRLLSDRFSAERPKGSFSTLEIQRTEQGDSAMYLCASRPDGRGAYNEQFFGPGTRLTVL.